The source of this T cell receptor beta chain is a study of OX40 agonist ivuxolimab in advanced cancers. The CDR3 totals 14 residues. CDR1 and CDR2 (germline): MDHEN, SYDVKM. With 2 bases clipped from V and 8 bases from J, the junction kept 3 bases outside the gene matches. Regarding this clone: Other nucleotide sequences in the sample specify the same CDR3.

Assay: immunoSEQ multiplex PCR; the TCRdb copy retains only in-frame clones and omits some. This sample carries approximately 100,000 clones, less than 95% of them seen once, and the ten largest clones take 1.5% to 2%. The chain is built from TRBV28 and TRBJ1-4, with TRBD1 identical over 9 bases. Sequences were derived from CD4+ or CD8+ T cells sorted from blood, sampled in a trial of the OX40 agonist ivuxolimab. The sequence came from an adult with an advanced solid tumor such as melanoma, head and neck, liver or kidney cancer. CDR3 residues: CASSLQQGAEKLFF. Here the CDR3 DNA reads TGTGCCAGCAGTTTACAACAGGGGGCAGAAAAACTGTTTTTT.